This TCR beta chain is drawn from a study of T cell responses to AZD1222 COVID-19 vaccine. Across the study: Second doses that came at about 4 or about 12 weeks were put together. Study-level results: At study baseline, merely five or six AZD1222 recipients were seropositive. The breadth and depth of Spike-specific TCRs increased once two AZD1222 doses had been given.

A remark on this clone: Its antigen is not known.

TCRdb's table, derived via immunoSEQ multiplex PCR, lists solely in-frame clones and lacks some. The profile covers around 150,000 clones, with approximately 88% appearing a single time and 2% to 2.5% taken by the ten largest. The CDR3 has 16 amino acids. V lost 1 base and J lost 4, with 15 bases in between. Germline V CDR1 and CDR2: SGHAT, FQNNGV. This sequence joins TRBV11-2 and TRBJ2-3; perhaps TRBD1 as D (5 bases). The source material was peripheral blood, sampled on day 0 of AZD1222 vaccination. This TCR came from an adult in good health. In DNA, the CDR3 is TGTGCCAGCAGCTTAGGGTCCAGGGCCGACGCAGATACGCAGTATTTT. Translated, it gives CASSLGSRADADTQYF. The full variable domain, completed using reference TRBV11-2 and TRBJ2-3, is EAGVAQSPRYKIIEKRQSVAFWCNPISGHATLYWYQQILGQGPKLLIQFQNNGVVDDSQLPKDRFSAERLKGVDSTLKIQPAKLEDSAVYLCASSLGSRADADTQYFGPGTRLTVL.